This T cell receptor beta chain appears in the sequencing data of a study of early T cells in non-severe SARS-CoV-2 infection (dated by TCRdb to the early 2020s). With regard to the full study: Bulk RNA from unsorted whole blood was used for TCR sequencing, so alpha and beta chains could not be paired. The paper's findings and limits, for the study overall: VDJdb matching was skewed toward anti-spike CD8 responses and likely underestimated virus-specific expansions by missing private and CD4 specificities.

Measured from the cysteine to the phenylalanine, the CDR3 is 11 residues long. Only the CDR3 DNA stays, 33 bases, in frame from base 1. The trim is 3 bases for V and 10 bases for J, with a gap of 9 bases between the germline ends. The library was made by 5' RACE. Sequencing was carried out with a NextSeq 500. To correct for sequencing error and PCR bias, the TCR library protocol tagged individual cDNA molecules with unique molecular identifiers. Both TCR alpha and beta chains were sequenced, and tight co-correlation was observed between alpha and beta sequence abundances in each sample. Under the source paper's analysis protocol: Decombinator V4 was used to annotate TCR sequences for V gene, J gene and CDR3. TCRs were defined as expanded if a significant change between any two time points was detected under a Poisson model with p below 0.0001. Abundances of TCRs were expressed as counts per million after normalisation to the total number of TCRs sequenced in each sample. MAIT TCRs were defined by TRAV1-2 paired with TRAJ12, TRAJ20 or TRAJ33, and iNKT TCRs by TRAV10 paired with TRAJ18. VDJdb, accessed on 1 November 2021, was searched for TCRs annotated for CMV, EBV and SARS-CoV-2, and TCRs annotated for more than one antigen were excluded. TCRdb cleaned the public reads at Q25 with fastp, built clones with MiXCR and kept in-frame beta chains. Every entry covers one CDR3 protein and lists the most common genes and DNA from its rows. The V and J calls follow TCRdb's processing rather than the paper's. The sample records 45,000 to 50,000 distinct CDR3 sequences, around 6.5% of which are singletons. 5.5% to 8% of the sample belongs to the ten largest clones.

This was a case-control study nested in a cohort of healthcare workers in London, UK, who had nasopharyngeal swab PCR tests and blood samples taken every week. Between 23 and 31 March 2020, the week of the UK lockdown, healthcare workers were enrolled and then followed up weekly for as long as 16 weeks. Turning to this clonotype: Its antigen target is currently unknown. Base qualities are not at hand, and no much larger clone is one base apart.

This clonotype was sampled from an adult who was a healthcare worker with PCR-confirmed SARS-CoV-2 infection or an uninfected control (not recorded which). The sequencing used whole blood, collected at baseline. Recombination connected TRBV12-3 or TRBV12-4 to TRBJ1-1, with the D segment identity uncertain. The CDR3 here reads CASSFSVRAFF. DNA sequence: TGTGCCAGCAGTTTTTCAGTGAGAGCTTTCTTT.